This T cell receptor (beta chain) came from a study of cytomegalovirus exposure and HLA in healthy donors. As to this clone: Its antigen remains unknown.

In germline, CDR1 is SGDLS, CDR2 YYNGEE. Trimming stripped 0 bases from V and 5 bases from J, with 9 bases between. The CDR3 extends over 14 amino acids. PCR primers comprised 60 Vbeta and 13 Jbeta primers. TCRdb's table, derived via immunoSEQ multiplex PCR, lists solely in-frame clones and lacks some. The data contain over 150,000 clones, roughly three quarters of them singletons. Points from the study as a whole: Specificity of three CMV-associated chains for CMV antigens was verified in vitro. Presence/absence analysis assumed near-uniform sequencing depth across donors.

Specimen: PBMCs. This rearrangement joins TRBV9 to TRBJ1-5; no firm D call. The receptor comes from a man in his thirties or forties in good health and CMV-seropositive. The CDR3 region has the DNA TGTGCCAGCAGCGTAGATAGTCAGGATCAGCCCCAGCATTTT. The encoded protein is CASSVDSQDQPQHF.